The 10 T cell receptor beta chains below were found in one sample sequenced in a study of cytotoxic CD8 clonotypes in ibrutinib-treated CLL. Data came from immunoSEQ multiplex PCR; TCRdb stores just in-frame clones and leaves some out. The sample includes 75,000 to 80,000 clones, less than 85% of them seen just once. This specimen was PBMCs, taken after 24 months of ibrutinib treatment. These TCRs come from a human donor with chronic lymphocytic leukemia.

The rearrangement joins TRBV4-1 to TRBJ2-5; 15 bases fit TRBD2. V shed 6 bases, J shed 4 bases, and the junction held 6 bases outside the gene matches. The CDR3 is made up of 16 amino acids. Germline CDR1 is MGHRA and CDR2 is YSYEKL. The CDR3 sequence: CASRRTSGRGGETQYF. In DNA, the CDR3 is TGCGCCAGCAGGCGGACTAGCGGGAGGGGGGGAGAGACCCAGTACTTC.

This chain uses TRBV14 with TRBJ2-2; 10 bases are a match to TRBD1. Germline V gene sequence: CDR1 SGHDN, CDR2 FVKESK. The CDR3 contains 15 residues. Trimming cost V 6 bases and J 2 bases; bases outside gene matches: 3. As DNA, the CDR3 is TGTGCCAGCAGTCGGACAGGGGGTAACACCGGGGAGCTGTTTTTT. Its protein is CASSRTGGNTGELFF.

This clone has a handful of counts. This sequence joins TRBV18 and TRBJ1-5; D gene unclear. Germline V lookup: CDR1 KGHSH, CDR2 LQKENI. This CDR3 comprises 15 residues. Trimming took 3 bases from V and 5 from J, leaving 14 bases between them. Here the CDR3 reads CASSPQRGSDQPQHF. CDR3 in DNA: TGTGCCAGCTCACCTCAGCGGGGTTCGGATCAGCCCCAGCATTTT.

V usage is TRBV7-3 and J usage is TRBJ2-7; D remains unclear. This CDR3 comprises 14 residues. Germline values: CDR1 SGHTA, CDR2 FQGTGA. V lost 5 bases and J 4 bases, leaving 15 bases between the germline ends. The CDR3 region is CASSPGGRPYEQYF. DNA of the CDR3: TGTGCCAGCAGCCCCGGTGGAAGGCCATACGAGCAGTACTTC.

CDR3 sequence reads: CASSVEGAQPQHF. The CDR3 DNA is TGTGCCAGTAGTGTCGAGGGGGCGCAGCCCCAGCATTTT. The chain employs TRBV19 and TRBJ1-5; 7 nucleotides match TRBD1. This CDR3 contains 13 residues. The V segment lost 5 bases and the J segment 7 bases; nucleotides outside the gene matches: 5. The germline V gene has CDR1 LNHDA and CDR2 SQIVND (reference sequence).

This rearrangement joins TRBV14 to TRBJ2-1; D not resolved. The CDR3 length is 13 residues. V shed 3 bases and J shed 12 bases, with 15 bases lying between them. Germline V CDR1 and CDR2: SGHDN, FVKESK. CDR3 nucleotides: TGTGCCAGCAGCCAGTCCATGTTAATGCCGCAGTTCTTC. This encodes CASSQSMLMPQFF.

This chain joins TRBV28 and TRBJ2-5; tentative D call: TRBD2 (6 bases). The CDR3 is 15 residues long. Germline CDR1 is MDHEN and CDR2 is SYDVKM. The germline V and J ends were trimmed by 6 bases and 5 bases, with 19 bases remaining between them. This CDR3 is CASSPPGRGGETQYF. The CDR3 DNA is TGTGCCAGCAGCCCTCCCGGGCGGGGTGGGGAGACCCAGTACTTC.

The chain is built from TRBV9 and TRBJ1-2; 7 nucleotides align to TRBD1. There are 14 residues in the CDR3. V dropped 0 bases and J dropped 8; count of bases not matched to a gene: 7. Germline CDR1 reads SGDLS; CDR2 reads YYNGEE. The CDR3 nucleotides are TGTGCCAGCAGCGTAGAGTCAGGGGGAGACGGCTACACCTTC. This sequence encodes CASSVESGGDGYTF.

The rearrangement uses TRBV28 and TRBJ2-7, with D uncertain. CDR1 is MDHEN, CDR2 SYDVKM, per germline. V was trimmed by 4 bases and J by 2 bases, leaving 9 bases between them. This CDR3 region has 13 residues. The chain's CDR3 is CASSSPQAYEQYF. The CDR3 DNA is TGTGCCAGCAGTTCCCCCCAGGCCTACGAGCAGTACTTC.

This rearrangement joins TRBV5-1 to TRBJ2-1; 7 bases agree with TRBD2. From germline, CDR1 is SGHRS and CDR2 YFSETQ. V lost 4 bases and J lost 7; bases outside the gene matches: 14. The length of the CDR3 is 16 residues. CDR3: CASSPLAWGVGNEQFF. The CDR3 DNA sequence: TGCGCCAGCAGCCCACTAGCGTGGGGGGTAGGGAATGAGCAGTTCTTC.